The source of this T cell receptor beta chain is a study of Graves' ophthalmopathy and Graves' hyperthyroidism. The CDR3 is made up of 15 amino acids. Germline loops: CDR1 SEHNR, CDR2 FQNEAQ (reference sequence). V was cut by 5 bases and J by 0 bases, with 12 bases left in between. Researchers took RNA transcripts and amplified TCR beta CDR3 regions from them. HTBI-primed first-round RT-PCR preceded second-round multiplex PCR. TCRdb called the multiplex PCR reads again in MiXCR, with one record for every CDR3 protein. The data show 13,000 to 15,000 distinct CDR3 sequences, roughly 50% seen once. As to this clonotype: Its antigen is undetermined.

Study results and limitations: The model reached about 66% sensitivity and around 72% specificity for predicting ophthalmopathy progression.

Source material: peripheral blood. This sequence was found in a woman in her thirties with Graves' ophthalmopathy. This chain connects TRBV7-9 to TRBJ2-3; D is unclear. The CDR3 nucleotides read TGTGCCAGCAGCCCGCGACGATCCAGCACAGATACGCAGTATTTT. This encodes CASSPRRSSTDTQYF.